These 15 T cell receptor beta chains were all obtained from the same sample, sequenced in a study of graft-versus-host responses after intestinal transplantation. Sequencing was performed with immunoSEQ multiplex PCR; in TCRdb, only in-frame clones are kept and a portion is missing. This table has about 85,000 clones, under 95% appearing once. No antigen has been assigned to these receptors. The source material was unstimulated CD8+ T cells sorted from spleen or lymph node cells, sampled before transplant. These receptors came from a human donor who was the organ donor for an intestinal transplant.

V and J are TRBV7-6 and TRBJ1-1; a possible D gene is TRBD1 (6 bases). CDR3 length equals 14 residues. Germline CDR1 SGHVS, CDR2 FNYEAQ. V dropped 3 bases and J dropped 2 bases, with 10 bases sitting between them. The CDR3 spells CASSLGRGNTEAFF. The CDR3 DNA reads as TGTGCCAGCAGCTTGGGCAGGGGAAACACTGAAGCTTTCTTT. Together with reference TRBV7-6 and TRBJ1-1, the CDR3 gives the full variable domain: GAGVSQSPRYKVTKRGQDVALRCDPISGHVSLYWYRQALGQGPEFLTYFNYEAQQDKSGLPNDRFSAERPEGSISTLTIQRTEQRDSAMYRCASSLGRGNTEAFFGQGTRLTVV.

The V call is TRBV30, the J call TRBJ2-1; TRBD2 aligns across 7 bases. CDR1 and CDR2 (germline): GTSNPN, SVGIG (reference sequence). This CDR3 spans 12 amino acids. With V trimmed by 3 bases and J by 12 bases, 8 bases remained unmatched. The CDR3 is CAWSPASGSQFF. In DNA form, the CDR3 reads TGTGCCTGGAGCCCAGCTAGCGGCTCGCAGTTCTTC.

The chain has TRBV5-1 and TRBJ2-7; 8 bases fit TRBD2. Germline CDR1 SGHRS, CDR2 YFSETQ. The CDR3 is 14 residues long. Trimming at V came to 4 bases and at J to 4 bases, leaving 7 bases not matched to a gene. The CDR3 reads CASSIAGKPYEQYF. The CDR3 nucleotides are TGCGCCAGCAGCATAGCGGGGAAGCCTTACGAGCAGTACTTC.

This chain connects TRBV11-3 to TRBJ2-3; unclear D gene. This CDR3 is 13 amino acids long. Looked up from germline, CDR1 is SGHNT and CDR2 is YENEEA. The V end was cut by 5 bases, the J end by 2 bases, with 8 bases between. The CDR3 DNA is TGTGCCAGCAGCGGTGGGGACACAGATACGCAGTATTTT. Protein sequence: CASSGGDTDTQYF.

The rearrangement uses TRBV6-5 and TRBJ2-1; TRBD2 aligns across 10 bases. CDR1 MNHEY and CDR2 SVGAGI come from the germline V gene. The V gene end was trimmed by 5 bases and the J gene end by 9 bases; junction bases not matched to a gene: 10. This CDR3 has 15 residues. The CDR3 nucleotides are TGTGCCAGCAGTCACCAAGCGGGAGGGGTTCCTGAGCAGTTCTTC. It is translated as CASSHQAGGVPEQFF.

V gene TRBV4-1 combines with J gene TRBJ1-2, with TRBD1 as a possible D gene (6 bases). Between the trimmed V and J ends, which lost 3 bases and 6 bases, there was a span of 17 bases. This CDR3 comprises 15 residues. Germline V gene sequence: CDR1 MGHRA, CDR2 YSYEKL. The CDR3 DNA reads TGCGCCAGCAGCCACCGACAGGTATCCGGGCATGGCTACACCTTC. This gives the protein CASSHRQVSGHGYTF.

The chain joins TRBV5-1 to TRBJ2-7; no reliable D call. CDR1 is SGHRS and CDR2 is YFSETQ in the germline V gene. The CDR3 loop spans 13 amino acids. Trimming took off 0 bases at V and 2 bases at J, with 6 bases between the two ends. CDR3 in DNA: TGCGCCAGCAGCTTGGTCGCCACCTACGAGCAGTACTTC. Protein: CASSLVATYEQYF.

The chain carries TRBV5-4 and TRBJ1-1; D remains unclear. Per the germline V gene, CDR1 is SGHNT and CDR2 is YYREEE (reference sequence). CDR3 length equals 14 residues. V dropped 3 bases and J dropped 1 base, with 10 bases sitting between them. The CDR3 protein is CASSSPSPNTEAFF. CDR3 DNA sequence: TGTGCCAGCAGCTCGCCGTCTCCGAACACTGAAGCTTTCTTT.

The chain employs TRBV2 and TRBJ1-3; 7 nucleotides line up with TRBD1. This CDR3 region has 19 residues. Germline V gives CDR1 SNHLY, CDR2 FYNNEI. V lost 6 bases and J lost 1; bases outside the gene matches: 18. The CDR3 reads CASRDPARGSLVSGNTIYF. The DNA of the CDR3 is TGTGCCAGCAGAGATCCGGCCAGGGGGTCTTTGGTTTCTGGAAACACCATATATTTT.

The V call is TRBV19, the J call TRBJ1-1; D perhaps matches TRBD1 (6 bases). The CDR3 is 13 residues long. Germline V gene sequence: CDR1 LNHDA, CDR2 SQIVND (reference sequence). Trimming left V 11 bases short and J 0 bases short, with 13 bases between. In DNA form, the CDR3 reads TGTGCCGCCAGGACAGTCATGAACACTGAAGCTTTCTTT. It translates to CAARTVMNTEAFF.

The rearrangement links TRBV27 to TRBJ2-3, with D perhaps matching TRBD1 or TRBD2 (6 bases each). The CDR3 has 14 residues. Germline CDR1 reads MNHEY; CDR2 reads SMNVEV (reference sequence). The CDR3 spells CATARGVPGDTQYF. As DNA, the CDR3 is TGTGCGACCGCAAGGGGGGTTCCGGGAGATACGCAGTATTTT.

The gene calls are TRBV29-1 and TRBJ2-1, with 9 bases lining up with TRBD1. V was clipped by 6 bases and J by 8 bases; unmatched bases: 5. The germline V gene encodes CDR1 SQVTM and CDR2 ANQGSEA. This CDR3 spans 12 amino acids. This CDR3 reads CSVDRGTDEQFF. CDR3 DNA: TGCAGCGTGGACAGGGGAACGGATGAGCAGTTCTTC.

A single count supports this clone. The chain combines TRBV11-3 with TRBJ2-7; no clear D. V was clipped by 5 bases and J by 1 base, with 15 bases between them. The CDR3 spans 15 residues. Germline CDR1 reads SGHNT; CDR2 reads YENEEA. CDR3 amino acids: CASSPDGSVSYEQYF. CDR3 bases: TGTGCCAGCAGCCCCGATGGCAGCGTATCCTACGAGCAGTACTTC.

V is TRBV9 and J is TRBJ1-2; TRBD1 is a possible D gene (5 bases). The CDR3 extends over 15 amino acids. Germline V CDR1 and CDR2: SGDLS, YYNGEE. Trimming took 3 bases from V and 2 from J, leaving 14 bases between them. Here the CDR3 reads CASSGGDLRNYGYTF. As DNA, the CDR3 is TGTGCCAGCAGCGGCGGGGACTTAAGGAACTATGGCTACACCTTC.

Details on this clone: Other nucleotide sequences from this sample produce the same CDR3. The chain is built from TRBV7-6 and TRBJ2-7; TRBD2 matches at 10 bases. J was trimmed by 2 bases and V by 1 base; bases with no gene match: 2. The V gene's germline CDR1 is SGHVS and CDR2 FNYEAQ. This CDR3 comprises 15 residues. The CDR3 spells CASSLGLAGTYEQYF. The CDR3 bases are TGTGCCAGCAGCTTAGGACTAGCGGGCACCTACGAGCAGTACTTC.